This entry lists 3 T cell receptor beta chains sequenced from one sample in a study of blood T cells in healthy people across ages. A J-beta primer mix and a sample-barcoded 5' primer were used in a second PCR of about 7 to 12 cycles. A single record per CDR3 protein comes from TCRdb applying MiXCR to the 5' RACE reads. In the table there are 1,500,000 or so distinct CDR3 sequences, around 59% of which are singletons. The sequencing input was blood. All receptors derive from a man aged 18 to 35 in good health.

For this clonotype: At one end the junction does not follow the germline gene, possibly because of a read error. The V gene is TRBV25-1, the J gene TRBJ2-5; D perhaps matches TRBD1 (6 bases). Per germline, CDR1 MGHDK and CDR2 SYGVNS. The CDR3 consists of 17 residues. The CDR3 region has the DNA TGTGTCAGCAGTGAATATCGACCACCGGACAGTCAAGAGACCCAGTACTTC. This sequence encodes CVSSEYRPPDSQETQYF.

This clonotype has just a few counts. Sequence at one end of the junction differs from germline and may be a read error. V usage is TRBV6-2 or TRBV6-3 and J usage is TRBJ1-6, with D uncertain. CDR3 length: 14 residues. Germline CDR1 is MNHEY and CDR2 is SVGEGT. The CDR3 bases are TGTGCCAGCAGATACTCGGAGTTAGATTCACCCCTCCACTTT. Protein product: CASRYSELDSPLHF.

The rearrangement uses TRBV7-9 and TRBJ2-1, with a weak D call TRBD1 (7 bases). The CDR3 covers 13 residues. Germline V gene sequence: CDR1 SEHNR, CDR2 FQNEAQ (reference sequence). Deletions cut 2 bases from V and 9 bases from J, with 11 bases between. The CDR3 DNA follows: TGTGCCAGCAGCTTATTGGAGGGGGCTGAGCAGTTCTTC. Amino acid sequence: CASSLLEGAEQFF.